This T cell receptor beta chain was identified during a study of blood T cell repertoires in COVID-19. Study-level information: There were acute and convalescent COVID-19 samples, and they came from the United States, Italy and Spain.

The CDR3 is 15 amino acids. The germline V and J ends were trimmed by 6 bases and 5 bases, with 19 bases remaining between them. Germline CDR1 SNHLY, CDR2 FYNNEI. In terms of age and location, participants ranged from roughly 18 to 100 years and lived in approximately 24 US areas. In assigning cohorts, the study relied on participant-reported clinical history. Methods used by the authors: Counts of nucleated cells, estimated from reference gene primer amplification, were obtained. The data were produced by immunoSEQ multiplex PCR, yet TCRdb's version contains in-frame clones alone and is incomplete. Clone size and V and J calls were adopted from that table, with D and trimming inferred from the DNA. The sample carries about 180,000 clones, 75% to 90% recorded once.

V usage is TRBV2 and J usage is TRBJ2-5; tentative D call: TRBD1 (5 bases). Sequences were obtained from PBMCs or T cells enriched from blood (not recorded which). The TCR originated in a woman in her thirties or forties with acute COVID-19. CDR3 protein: CASSPRTGPGETQYF. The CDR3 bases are TGTGCCAGCAGCCCACGTACAGGCCCCGGGGAGACCCAGTACTTC.